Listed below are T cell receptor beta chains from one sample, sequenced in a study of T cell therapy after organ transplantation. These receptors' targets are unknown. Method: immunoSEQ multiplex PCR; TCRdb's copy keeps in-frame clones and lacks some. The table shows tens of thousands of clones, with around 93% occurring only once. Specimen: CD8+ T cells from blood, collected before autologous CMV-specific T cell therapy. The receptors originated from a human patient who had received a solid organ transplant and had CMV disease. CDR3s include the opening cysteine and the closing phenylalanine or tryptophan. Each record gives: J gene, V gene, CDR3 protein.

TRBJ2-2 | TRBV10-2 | CASRSDYHTGELFF
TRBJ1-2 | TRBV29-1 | CSVIGQGEVGYTF
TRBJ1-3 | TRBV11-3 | CASGALPLYF
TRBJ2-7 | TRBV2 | CASSQPGQTYEQYF
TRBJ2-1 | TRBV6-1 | CASSPSGGTYNEQFF
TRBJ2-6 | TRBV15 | CATSTGPPGSGANVLTF
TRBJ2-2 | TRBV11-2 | CASSLVTESANTGELFF
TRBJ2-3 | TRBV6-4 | CASSLSTGTTDTQYF
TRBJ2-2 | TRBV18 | CASSPRNRRVGELFF
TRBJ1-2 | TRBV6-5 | CASRDSGTYYGYTF
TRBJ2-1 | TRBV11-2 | CASSPSTDNEQFF
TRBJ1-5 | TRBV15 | CATSAPGTQDQPQHF
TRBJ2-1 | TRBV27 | CASSLSGAGGPGGEQFF
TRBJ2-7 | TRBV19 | CASSPTGLTSYEQYF
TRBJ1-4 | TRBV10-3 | CAISETRGPTNEKLFF
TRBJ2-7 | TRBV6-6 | CASSSGRGSYEQYF
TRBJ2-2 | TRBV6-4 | CASSGRADTGELFF
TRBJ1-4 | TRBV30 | CAWSGTGGSEKLFF
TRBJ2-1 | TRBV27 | CASTEGGMKQFF
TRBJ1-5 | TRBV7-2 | CASSLGQFSNQPQHF
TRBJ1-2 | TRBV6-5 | CASSAPGQGDYGYTF
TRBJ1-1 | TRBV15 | CATSSTGSAIEAFF
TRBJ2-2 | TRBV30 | CAWGTSGTGELFF
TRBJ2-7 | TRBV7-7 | CASSLETGEVYEQYF
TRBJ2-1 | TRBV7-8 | CASSYIGGWNEQFF
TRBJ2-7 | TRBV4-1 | CASSPLTSGKTYEQYF
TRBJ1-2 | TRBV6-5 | CASSYGQGGGYTF
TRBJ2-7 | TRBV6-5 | CASSYDRGHEQYF
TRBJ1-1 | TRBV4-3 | CASSQRGGNTEAFF
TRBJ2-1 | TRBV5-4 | CASSLTEGAGVNEQFF
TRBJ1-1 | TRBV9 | CASSTSHRENTEAFF
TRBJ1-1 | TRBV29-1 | CSARIVRGGSDTEAFF
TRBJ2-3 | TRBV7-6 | CASRSEAGGPGTQYF
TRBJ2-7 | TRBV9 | CASSVSGSATKQYF
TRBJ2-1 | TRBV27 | CASSSFPGHGQFF
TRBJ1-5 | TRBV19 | CASSITPEEPQHF
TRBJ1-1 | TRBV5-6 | CASSLLGASLAFF
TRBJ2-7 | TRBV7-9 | CASSPDRTEQYF
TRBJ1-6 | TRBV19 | CASSIDKGGRTNSPLHF
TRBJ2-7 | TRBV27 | CASSSYMTSLDEAQYF
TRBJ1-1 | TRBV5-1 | CASSLAGGWTEAFF
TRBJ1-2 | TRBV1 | CTSSQQQGGDYGYTF
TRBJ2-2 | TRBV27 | CASSLRNMEGTGELFF
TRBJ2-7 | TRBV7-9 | CASSTRLAGSHSYEQYF
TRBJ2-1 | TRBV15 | CATSRDLGLAGANTQYNEQFF
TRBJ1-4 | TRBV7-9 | CASRRDNAGYENEKLFF
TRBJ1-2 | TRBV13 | CASSLGQGAGYTF
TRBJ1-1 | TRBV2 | CASNPTGGTEAFF
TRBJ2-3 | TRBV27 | CASTQRGGTDTQYF
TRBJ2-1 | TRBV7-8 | CASSPYGTLNEQFF
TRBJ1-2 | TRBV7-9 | CASSLDLGANYGYTF
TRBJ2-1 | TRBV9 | CASSTGYNEQFF
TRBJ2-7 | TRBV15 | CATSPGGGGYEQYF
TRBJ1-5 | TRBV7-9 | CASSWAGDQPQHF
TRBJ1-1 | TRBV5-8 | CASSLLNTEAFF
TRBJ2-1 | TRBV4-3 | CASSQIEYNEQFF
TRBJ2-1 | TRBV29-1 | CSVEGGGLAGEDEQFF
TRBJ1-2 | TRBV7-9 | CASSFDLAGNYGYTF
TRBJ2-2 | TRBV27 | CASSLRTGEMVGELFF
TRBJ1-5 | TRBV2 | CASSEVEGDSNQPQHF